Listed below are T cell receptor beta chains from one sample, sequenced in a study of response to subunit inactivated influenza vaccine. TCRdb re-called the RT-PCR reads through MiXCR, storing one row per CDR3 protein. The sample records fewer than 800,000 distinct CDR3 sequences, 15% to 19% being singletons. Sample: PBMCs from blood, taken 11 to 12 days after vaccination. Receptor source: a middle-aged man who received an inactivated influenza vaccine. Both conserved end residues are part of each CDR3. D genes are given only for firm matches. A row's size may be missing; if present it is once, few, many or a size class.

d_call: TRBD2; j_call: TRBJ2-1; clone_size: few; v_call: TRBV7-9; cdr3_nt: TGTGCCAGCAGCTTTGTTAGCGGGACCTACAATGAGCAGTTCTTC; cdr3_aa: CASSFVSGTYNEQFF
d_call: -; j_call: TRBJ2-7; clone_size: -; v_call: TRBV6-1; cdr3_nt: TGTGCCAGCAGTGCGATGCGGTCCTACGAGCAGTACTTC; cdr3_aa: CASSAMRSYEQYF
d_call: TRBD1; j_call: TRBJ1-1; clone_size: few; v_call: TRBV5-1; cdr3_nt: TGCGCCAGCAGCTTTTCCGGGACAGACAACACTGAAGCTTTCTTT; cdr3_aa: CASSFSGTDNTEAFF
d_call: -; j_call: TRBJ2-7; clone_size: many; v_call: TRBV7-6; cdr3_nt: TGTGCCAGCAGCCTTACTCGGGACTCGAGCTCCTACGAGCAGTACTTC; cdr3_aa: CASSLTRDSSSYEQYF
d_call: -; j_call: TRBJ1-2; clone_size: -; v_call: TRBV20-1; cdr3_nt: TGCAGTGCTAGTTTGGGCAGAACTAACTATGGCTACACCTTC; cdr3_aa: CSASLGRTNYGYTF
d_call: TRBD1; j_call: TRBJ1-1; clone_size: few; v_call: TRBV5-1; cdr3_nt: TGCGCCAGCAGCTGGGGGACAGGGGAGGAAGCTTTCTTT; cdr3_aa: CASSWGTGEEAFF
d_call: -; j_call: TRBJ1-5; clone_size: few; v_call: TRBV6-2/TRBV6-3; cdr3_nt: TGTGCCAGCAGTTCCCCCTATCGACGCAATCAGCCCCAGCATTTT; cdr3_aa: CASSSPYRRNQPQHF
d_call: -; j_call: TRBJ2-3; clone_size: few; v_call: TRBV20-1; cdr3_nt: TGCAGTGCTAGAGATCCGGCGTCGCGACAGATTACAGATACGCAGTATTTT; cdr3_aa: CSARDPASRQITDTQYF
d_call: TRBD1; j_call: TRBJ2-1; clone_size: -; v_call: TRBV6-1; cdr3_nt: TGTGCCAGCAGACAACTAGCAGGGGGCAATGTGCAGTTCTTC; cdr3_aa: CASRQLAGGNVQFF
d_call: -; j_call: TRBJ2-5; clone_size: -; v_call: TRBV6-2/TRBV6-3; cdr3_nt: TGTGCCAGCCAATGGGGGCGGAAGGAGACCCAGTACTTC; cdr3_aa: CASQWGRKETQYF
d_call: -; j_call: TRBJ1-5; clone_size: medium-sized; v_call: TRBV29-1; cdr3_nt: TGCAGCGTTACAACAGGTGGGAATCAGCCCCAGCATTTT; cdr3_aa: CSVTTGGNQPQHF
d_call: TRBD1; j_call: TRBJ2-2; clone_size: few; v_call: TRBV7-2; cdr3_nt: TGTGCCAGCAGCTTTCAAGCCGGGACAGCAAGAGGCGGGGAGCTGTTTTTT; cdr3_aa: CASSFQAGTARGGELFF
d_call: -; j_call: TRBJ2-7; clone_size: few; v_call: TRBV5-6; cdr3_nt: TGTGCCAGCAACTCCGCCCCGAGCGCGGGAGAGCAGTACTTC; cdr3_aa: CASNSAPSAGEQYF
d_call: -; j_call: TRBJ2-2; clone_size: few; v_call: TRBV7-9; cdr3_nt: TGTGCCAGCAGCCTTCCACTGACTGTTCCCGACACCGGGGAGCTGTTTTTT; cdr3_aa: CASSLPLTVPDTGELFF
d_call: -; j_call: TRBJ1-4; clone_size: few; v_call: TRBV3-1; cdr3_nt: TGTGCCAGCAGCCTCCTGGGTAGGGAACTGTTTTTT; cdr3_aa: CASSLLGRELFF
d_call: -; j_call: TRBJ2-1; clone_size: -; v_call: TRBV29-1; cdr3_nt: TGCAGCGTTGAAACCCCGGGTCCAGGGGAGCAGTTCTTC; cdr3_aa: CSVETPGPGEQFF